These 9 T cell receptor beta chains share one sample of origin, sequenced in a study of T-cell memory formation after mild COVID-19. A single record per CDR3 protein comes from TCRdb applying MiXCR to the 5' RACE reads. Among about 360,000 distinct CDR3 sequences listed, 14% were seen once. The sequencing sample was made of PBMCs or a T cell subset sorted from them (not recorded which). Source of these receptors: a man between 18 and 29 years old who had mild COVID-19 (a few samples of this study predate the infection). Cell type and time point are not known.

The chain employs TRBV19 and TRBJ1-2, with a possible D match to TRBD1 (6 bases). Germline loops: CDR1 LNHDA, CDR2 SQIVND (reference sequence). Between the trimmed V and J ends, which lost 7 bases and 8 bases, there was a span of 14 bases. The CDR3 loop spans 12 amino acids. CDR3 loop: CASTVRGGGYTF. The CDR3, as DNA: TGTGCCAGTACCGTCAGGGGAGGGGGCTACACCTTC.

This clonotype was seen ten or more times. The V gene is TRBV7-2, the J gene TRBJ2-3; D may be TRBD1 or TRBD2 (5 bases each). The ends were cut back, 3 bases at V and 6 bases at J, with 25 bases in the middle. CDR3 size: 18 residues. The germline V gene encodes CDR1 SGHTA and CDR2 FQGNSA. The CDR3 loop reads CASSLGVRPPPESDTQYF. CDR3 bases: TGTGCCAGCAGCTTGGGGGTGCGGCCTCCCCCGGAATCCGATACGCAGTATTTT.

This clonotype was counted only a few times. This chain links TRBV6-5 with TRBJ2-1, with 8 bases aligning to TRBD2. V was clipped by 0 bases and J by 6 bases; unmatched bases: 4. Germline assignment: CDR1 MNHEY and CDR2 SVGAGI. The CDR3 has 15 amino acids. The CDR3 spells CASSYSTSVTNEQFF. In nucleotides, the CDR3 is TGTGCCAGCAGTTACTCGACTAGCGTTACCAATGAGCAGTTCTTC.

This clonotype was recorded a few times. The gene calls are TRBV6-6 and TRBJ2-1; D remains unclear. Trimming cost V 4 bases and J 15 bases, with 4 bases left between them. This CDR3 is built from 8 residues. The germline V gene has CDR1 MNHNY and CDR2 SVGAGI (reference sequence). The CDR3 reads CASSSVFF. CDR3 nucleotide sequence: TGTGCCAGCAGTTCGGTGTTCTTC.

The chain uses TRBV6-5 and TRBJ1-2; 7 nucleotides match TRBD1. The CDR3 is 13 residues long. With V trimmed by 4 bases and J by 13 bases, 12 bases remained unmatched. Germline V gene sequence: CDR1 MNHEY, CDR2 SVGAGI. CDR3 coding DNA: TGTGCCAGCAGTTTCCTTCGACAGGGTCGGGTCACCTTC. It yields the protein CASSFLRQGRVTF.

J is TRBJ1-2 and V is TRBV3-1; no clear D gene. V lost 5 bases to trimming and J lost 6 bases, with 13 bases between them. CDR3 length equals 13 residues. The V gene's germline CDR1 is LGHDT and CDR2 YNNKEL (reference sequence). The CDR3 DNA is TGTGCCAGCAGCGGACCGGTCAGACATGGCTACACCTTC. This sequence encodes CASSGPVRHGYTF.

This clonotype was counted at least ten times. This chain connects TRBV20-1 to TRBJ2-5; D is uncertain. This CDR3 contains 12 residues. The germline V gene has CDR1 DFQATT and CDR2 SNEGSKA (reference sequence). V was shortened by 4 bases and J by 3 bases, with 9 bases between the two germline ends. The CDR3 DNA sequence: TGCAGTGCTACGTGGGTTGAAGAGACCCAGTACTTC. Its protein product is CSATWVEETQYF.

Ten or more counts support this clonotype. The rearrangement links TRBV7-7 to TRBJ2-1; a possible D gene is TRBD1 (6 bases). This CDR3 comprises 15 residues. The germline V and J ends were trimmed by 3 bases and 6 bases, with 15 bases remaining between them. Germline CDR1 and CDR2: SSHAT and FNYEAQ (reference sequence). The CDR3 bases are TGTGCCAGCAGCTTTAGGCAGGGGTCCCTCAATGAGCAGTTCTTC. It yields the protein CASSFRQGSLNEQFF.

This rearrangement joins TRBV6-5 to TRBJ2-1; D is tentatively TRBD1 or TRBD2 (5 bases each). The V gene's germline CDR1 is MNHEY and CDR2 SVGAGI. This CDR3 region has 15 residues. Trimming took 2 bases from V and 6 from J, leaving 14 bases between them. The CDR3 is CASSYSRLGGNEQFF. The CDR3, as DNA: TGTGCCAGCAGTTACAGCCGACTTGGGGGCAATGAGCAGTTCTTC.